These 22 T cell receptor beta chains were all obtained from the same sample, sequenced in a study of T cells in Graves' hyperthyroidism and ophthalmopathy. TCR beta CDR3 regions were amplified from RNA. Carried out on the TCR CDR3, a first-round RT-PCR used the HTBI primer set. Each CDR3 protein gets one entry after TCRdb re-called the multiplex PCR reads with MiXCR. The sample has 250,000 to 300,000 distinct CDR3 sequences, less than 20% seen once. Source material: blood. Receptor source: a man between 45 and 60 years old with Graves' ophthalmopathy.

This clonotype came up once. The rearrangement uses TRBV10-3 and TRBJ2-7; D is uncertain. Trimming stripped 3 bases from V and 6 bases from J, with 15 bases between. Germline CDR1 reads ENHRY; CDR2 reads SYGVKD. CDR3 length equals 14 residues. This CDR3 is CAISDPRMSGEQYF. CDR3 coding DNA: TGTGCCATCAGTGATCCCAGAATGTCGGGCGAGCAGTACTTC.

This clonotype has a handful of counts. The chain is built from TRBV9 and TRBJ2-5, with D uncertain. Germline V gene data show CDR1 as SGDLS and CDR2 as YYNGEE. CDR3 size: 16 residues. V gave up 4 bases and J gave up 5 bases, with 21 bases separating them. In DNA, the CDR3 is TGTGCCAGCAGCCTAGGTTTGGGCGCGAGCGAGGAGACCCAGTACTTC. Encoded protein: CASSLGLGASEETQYF.

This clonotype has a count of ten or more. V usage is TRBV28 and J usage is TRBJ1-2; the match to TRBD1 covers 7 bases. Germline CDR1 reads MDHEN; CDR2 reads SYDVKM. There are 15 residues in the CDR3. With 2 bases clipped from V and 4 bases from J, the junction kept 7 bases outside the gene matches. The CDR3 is CASSLTGVNPYGYTF. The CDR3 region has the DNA TGTGCCAGCAGTTTAACAGGGGTAAATCCCTATGGCTACACCTTC.

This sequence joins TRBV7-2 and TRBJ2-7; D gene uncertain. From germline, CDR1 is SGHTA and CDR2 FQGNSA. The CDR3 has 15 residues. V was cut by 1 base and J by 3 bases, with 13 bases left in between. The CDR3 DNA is TGTGCCAGCAGCTTAGAATGGAGCCTACGCTACGAGCAGTACTTC. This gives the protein CASSLEWSLRYEQYF.

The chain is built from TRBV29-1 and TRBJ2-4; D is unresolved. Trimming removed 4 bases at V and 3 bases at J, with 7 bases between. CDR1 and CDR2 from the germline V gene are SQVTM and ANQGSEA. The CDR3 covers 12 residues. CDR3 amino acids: CSVGHLKNIQYF. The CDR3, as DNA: TGCAGCGTTGGACACCTCAAAAACATTCAGTACTTC. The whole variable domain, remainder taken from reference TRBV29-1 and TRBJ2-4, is SAVISQKPSRDICQRGTSLTIQCQVDSQVTMMFWYRQQPGQSLTLIATANQGSEATYESGFVIDKFPISRPNLTFSTLTVSNMSPEDSSIYLCSVGHLKNIQYFGAGTRLSVL.

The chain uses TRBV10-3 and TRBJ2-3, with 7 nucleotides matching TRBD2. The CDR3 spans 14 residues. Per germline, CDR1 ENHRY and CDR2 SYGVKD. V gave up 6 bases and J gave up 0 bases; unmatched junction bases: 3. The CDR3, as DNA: TGTGCCATCAGGCGTAGCGGGAGCACAGATACGCAGTATTTT. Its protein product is CAIRRSGSTDTQYF.

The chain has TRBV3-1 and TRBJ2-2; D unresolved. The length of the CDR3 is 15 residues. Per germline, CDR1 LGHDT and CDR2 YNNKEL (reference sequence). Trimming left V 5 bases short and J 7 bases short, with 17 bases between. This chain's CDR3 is CASSYPDTLSGELFF. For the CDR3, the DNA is TGTGCCAGCAGCTATCCTGACACACTGAGCGGGGAGCTGTTTTTT.

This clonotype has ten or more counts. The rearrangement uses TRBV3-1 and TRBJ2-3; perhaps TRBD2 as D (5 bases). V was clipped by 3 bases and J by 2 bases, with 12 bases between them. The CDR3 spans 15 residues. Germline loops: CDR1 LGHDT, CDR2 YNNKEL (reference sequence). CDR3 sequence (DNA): TGTGCCAGCAGCCAGGAGGAAGAGCCCACAGATACGCAGTATTTT. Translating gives CASSQEEEPTDTQYF.

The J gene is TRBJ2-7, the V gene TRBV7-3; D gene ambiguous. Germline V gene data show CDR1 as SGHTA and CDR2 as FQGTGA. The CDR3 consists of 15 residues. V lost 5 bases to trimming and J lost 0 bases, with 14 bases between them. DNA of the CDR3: TGTGCCAGCAGCCCCAACCGGGCTAGCTCCTACGAGCAGTACTTC. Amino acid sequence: CASSPNRASSYEQYF.

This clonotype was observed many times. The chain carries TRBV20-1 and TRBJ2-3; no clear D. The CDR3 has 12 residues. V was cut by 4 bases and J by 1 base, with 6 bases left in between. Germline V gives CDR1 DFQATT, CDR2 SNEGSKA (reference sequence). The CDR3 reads CSATAGTDTQYF. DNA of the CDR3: TGCAGTGCTACCGCGGGCACAGATACGCAGTATTTT.

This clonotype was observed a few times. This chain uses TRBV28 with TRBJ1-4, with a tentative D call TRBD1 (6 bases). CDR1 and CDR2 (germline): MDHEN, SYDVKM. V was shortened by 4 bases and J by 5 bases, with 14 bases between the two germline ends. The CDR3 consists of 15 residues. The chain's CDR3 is CASSSSLRGNEKLFF. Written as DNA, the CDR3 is TGTGCCAGCAGTTCTAGCCTCAGGGGCAATGAAAAACTGTTTTTT.

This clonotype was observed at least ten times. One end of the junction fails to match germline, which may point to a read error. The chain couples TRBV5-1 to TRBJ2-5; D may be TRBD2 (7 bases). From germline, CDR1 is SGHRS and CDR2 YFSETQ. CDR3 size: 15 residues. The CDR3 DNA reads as TGTGCCAGCAGCTTAGGCGGGGGCGGGCAAGAGACCCAGTACTTC. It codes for CASSLGGGGQETQYF.

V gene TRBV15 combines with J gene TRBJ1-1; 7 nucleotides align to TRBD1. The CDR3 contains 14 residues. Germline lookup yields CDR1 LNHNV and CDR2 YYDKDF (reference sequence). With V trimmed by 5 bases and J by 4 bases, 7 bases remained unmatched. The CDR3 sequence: CATSELTGPTEAFF. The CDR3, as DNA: TGTGCCACCAGCGAGTTGACAGGGCCCACTGAAGCTTTCTTT.

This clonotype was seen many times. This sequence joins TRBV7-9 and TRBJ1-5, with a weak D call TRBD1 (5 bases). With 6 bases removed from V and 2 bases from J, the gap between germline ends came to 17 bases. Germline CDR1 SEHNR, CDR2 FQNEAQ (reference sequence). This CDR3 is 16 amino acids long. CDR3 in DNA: TGTGCCAGCAGAGATGCGATACAGGCCCGCAATCAGCCCCAGCATTTT. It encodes CASRDAIQARNQPQHF.

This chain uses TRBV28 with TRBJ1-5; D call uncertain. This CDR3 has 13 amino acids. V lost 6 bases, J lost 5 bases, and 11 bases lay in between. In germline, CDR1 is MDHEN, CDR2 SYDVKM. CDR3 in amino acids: CASRPMWDQPQHF. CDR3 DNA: TGTGCCAGCAGGCCCATGTGGGATCAGCCCCAGCATTTT.

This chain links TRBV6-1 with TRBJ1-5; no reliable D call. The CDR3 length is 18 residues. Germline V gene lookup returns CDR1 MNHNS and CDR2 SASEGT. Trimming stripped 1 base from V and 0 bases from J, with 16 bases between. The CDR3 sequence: CASSEVSPTLYSNQPQHF. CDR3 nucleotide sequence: TGTGCCAGCAGTGAAGTCTCGCCAACTTTATATAGCAATCAGCCCCAGCATTTT.

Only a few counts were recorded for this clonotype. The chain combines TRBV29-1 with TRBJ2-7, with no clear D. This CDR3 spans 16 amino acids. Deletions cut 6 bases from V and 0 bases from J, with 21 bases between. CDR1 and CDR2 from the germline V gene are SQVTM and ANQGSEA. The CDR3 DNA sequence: TGCAGCGTCCCTCCGCCGACACTCCAGAGCTCCTACGAGCAGTACTTC. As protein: CSVPPPTLQSSYEQYF.

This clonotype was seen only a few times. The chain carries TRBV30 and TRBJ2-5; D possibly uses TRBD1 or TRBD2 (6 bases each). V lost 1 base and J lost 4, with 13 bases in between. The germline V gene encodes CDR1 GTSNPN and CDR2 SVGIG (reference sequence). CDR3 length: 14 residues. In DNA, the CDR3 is TGTGCCTGGAGTGACCTGTGGGGGGCAGAGACCCAGTACTTC. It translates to CAWSDLWGAETQYF.

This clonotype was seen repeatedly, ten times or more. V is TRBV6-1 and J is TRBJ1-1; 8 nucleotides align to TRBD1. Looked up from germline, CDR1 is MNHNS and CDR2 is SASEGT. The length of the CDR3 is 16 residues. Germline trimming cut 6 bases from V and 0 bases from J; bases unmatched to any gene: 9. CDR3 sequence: CASSGQGGRVNTEAFF. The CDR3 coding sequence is TGTGCCAGCAGCGGACAGGGTGGCAGGGTGAACACTGAAGCTTTCTTT.

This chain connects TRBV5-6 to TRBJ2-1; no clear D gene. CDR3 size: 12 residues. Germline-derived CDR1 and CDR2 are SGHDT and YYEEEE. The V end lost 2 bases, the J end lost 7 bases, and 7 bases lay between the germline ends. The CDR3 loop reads CASSFFMNEQFF. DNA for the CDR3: TGTGCCAGCAGCTTCTTTATGAATGAGCAGTTCTTC.

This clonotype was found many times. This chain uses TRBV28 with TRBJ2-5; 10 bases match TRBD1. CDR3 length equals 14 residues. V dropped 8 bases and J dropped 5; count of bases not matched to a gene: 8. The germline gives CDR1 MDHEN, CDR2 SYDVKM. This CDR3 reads CASHDRGLGETQYF. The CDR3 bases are TGTGCCAGCCACGACAGGGGGCTTGGTGAGACCCAGTACTTC. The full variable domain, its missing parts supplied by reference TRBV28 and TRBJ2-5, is DVKVTQSSRYLVKRTGEKVFLECVQDMDHENMFWYRQDPGLGLRLIYFSYDVKMKEKGDIPEGYSVSREKKERFSLILESASTNQTSMYLCASHDRGLGETQYFGPGTRLLVL.

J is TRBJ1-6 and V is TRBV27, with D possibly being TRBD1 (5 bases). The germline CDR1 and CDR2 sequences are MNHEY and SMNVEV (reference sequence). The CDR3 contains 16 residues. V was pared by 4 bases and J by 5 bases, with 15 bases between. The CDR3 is CASSSSGWYDNSPLHF. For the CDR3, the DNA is TGTGCCAGCAGTTCATCAGGGTGGTACGATAATTCACCCCTCCACTTT.